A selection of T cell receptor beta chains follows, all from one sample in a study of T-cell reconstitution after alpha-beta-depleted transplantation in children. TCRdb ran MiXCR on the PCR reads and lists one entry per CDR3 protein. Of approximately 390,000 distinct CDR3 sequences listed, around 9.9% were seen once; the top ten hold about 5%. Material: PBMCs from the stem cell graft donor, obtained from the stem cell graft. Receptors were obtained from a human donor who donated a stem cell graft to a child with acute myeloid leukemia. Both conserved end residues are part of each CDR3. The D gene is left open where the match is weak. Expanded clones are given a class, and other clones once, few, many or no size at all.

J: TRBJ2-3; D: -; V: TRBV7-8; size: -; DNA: TGTGCCAGCAGCTTCCCGAGCCAGGGGGATACGCAGTATTTT; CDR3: CASSFPSQGDTQYF
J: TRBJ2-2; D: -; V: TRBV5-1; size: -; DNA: TGCGCCAGCAGCTTGGAAAGGGGCAATCCGAACACCGGGGAGCTGTTTTTT; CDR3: CASSLERGNPNTGELFF
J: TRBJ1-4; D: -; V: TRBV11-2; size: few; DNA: TGTGCCAGCAGCAAAACCGGGACGTTTCGTGAAAAACTGTTTTTT; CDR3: CASSKTGTFREKLFF
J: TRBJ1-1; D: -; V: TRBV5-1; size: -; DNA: TGCGCCAGCAGCTCGGAACTAACAGGTACCACTGAAGCTTTCTTT; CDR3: CASSSELTGTTEAFF
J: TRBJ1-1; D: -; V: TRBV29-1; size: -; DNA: TGCAGCGTGGGGGAGGGGGGAGGCACTGAAGCTTTCTTT; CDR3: CSVGEGGGTEAFF
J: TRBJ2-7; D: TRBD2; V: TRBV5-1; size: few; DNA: TGCGCCAGCAGCCCGGTGGTAGCGGGTACCTACGAGCAGTACTTC; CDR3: CASSPVVAGTYEQYF
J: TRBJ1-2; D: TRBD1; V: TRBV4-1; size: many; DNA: TGCGCCAGCAGCCAAGCACCCGCCTTACCGGGACAGCCAATCAATCGCGATGGCTACACCTTC; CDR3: CASSQAPALPGQPINRDGYTF
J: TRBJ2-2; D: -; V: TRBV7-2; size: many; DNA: TGTGCCAGCAGCCAAACTAGTTACACCGGGGAGCTGTTTTTT; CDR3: CASSQTSYTGELFF
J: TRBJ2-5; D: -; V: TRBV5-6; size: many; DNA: TGTGCCAGCAGCTTGGTCGGACAAGAGACCCAGTACTTC; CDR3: CASSLVGQETQYF
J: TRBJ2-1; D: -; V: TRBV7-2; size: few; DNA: TGTGCCAGCAGCGATCGGAGCGGCGGGCAGTTCAATGAGCAGTTCTTC; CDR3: CASSDRSGGQFNEQFF
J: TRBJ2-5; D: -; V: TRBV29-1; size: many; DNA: TGCAGCGTTGAAGATCGTGAAGAGACCCAGTACTTC; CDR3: CSVEDREETQYF
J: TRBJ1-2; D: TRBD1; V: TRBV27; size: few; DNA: TGTGCCAGCCGAAAAACAGCAGGGGGCGGTAACTATGGCTACACCTTC; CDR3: CASRKTAGGGNYGYTF
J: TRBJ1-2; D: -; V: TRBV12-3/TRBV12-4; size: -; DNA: TGTGCCAGCAGTTTTCTACTCTCCCCGTCATACTATGGCTACACCTTC; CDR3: CASSFLLSPSYYGYTF
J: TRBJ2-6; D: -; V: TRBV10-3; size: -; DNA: TGTGCCATCAGAGCAGGGTTACTCTCTGGGGCCAACGTCCTGACTTTC; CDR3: CAIRAGLLSGANVLTF
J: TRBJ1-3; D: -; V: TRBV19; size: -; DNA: TGTGCCAGTAGTAAGGGACTCCTGAGCTCTGGAAACACCATATATTTT; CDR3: CASSKGLLSSGNTIYF
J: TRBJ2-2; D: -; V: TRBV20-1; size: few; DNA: TGCAGTGCTAGAGACGGACACTCTAACACCGGGGAGCTGTTTTTT; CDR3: CSARDGHSNTGELFF
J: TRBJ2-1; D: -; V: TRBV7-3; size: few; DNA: TGTGCCAGCAGCTCCCAGACAGGCTGGGGTGAGCAGTTCTTC; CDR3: CASSSQTGWGEQFF
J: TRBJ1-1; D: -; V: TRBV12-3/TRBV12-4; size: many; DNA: TGTGCCAGCAGTCCTAGACGGGGGCAAAGCACTGAAGCTTTCTTT; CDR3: CASSPRRGQSTEAFF
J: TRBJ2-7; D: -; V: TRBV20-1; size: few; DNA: TGCAGTGCTAGGCGAAGCGAGAACTACGAGCAGTACTTC; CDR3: CSARRSENYEQYF
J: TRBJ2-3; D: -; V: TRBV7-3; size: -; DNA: TGTGCCAGCAGCCAAACAGGTGTTGACACAGATACGCAGTATTTT; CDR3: CASSQTGVDTDTQYF
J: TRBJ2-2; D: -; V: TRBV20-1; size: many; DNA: TGCAGTGCTGTGGGCAGCTTAGGCACCGGGGAGCTGTTTTTT; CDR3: CSAVGSLGTGELFF
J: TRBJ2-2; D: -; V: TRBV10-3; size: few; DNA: TGTGCCATCAATCAAGCTACCGGGGAGCTGTTTTTT; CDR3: CAINQATGELFF
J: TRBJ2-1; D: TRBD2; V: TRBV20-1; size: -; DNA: TGCAGTGCTAGAGAAGGGACTAGCCGCAATGAGCAGTTCTTC; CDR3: CSAREGTSRNEQFF
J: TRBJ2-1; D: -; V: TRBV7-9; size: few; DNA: TGTGCCAGTTCATCGGTCGAGCAGTTCTTC; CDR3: CASSSVEQFF
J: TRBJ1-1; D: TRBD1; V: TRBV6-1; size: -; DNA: TGTGCCAGCAGCCCTGGTAACAGGGGGCACACTGAAGCTTTCTTT; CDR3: CASSPGNRGHTEAFF
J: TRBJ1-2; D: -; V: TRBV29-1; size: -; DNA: TGCAGCGTTGAACCTGGAGCCCAGGGCTATGGCTACACCTTC; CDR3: CSVEPGAQGYGYTF
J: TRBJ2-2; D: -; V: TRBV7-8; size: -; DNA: TGTGCCAGCAGCGGGCAGCTGGGCTCCCCCGGGGAGCTGTTTTTT; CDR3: CASSGQLGSPGELFF
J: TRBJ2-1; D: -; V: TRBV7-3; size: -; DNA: TGTGCCAGCAGCCTGAAACGGGGGGCGGCTGATTCAGGATACAATGAGCAGTTCTTC; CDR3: CASSLKRGAADSGYNEQFF